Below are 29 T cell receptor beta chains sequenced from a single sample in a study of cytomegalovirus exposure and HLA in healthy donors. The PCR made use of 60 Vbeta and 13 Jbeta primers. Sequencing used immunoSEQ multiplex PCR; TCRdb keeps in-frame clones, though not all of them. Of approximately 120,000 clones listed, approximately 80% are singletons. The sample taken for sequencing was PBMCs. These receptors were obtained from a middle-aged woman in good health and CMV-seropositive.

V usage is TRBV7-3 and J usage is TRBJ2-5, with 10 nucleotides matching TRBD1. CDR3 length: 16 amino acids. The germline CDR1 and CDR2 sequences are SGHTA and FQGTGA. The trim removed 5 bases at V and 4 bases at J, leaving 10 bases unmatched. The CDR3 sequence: CASSQTGGQGRETQYF. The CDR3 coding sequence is TGTGCCAGCAGCCAAACGGGGGGACAGGGGCGAGAGACCCAGTACTTC.

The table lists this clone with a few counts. In DNA form, the CDR3 reads TGTGCCAGCAGCTTAGACATTCCTGGGGCCAACGTCCTGACTTTC. The encoded protein is CASSLDIPGANVLTF. The chain has TRBV7-9 and TRBJ2-6; unclear D gene. Between the trimmed V and J ends, which lost 1 base and 2 bases, there was a span of 6 bases. The length of the CDR3 is 15 residues. CDR1 and CDR2 from the germline V gene are SEHNR and FQNEAQ (reference sequence).

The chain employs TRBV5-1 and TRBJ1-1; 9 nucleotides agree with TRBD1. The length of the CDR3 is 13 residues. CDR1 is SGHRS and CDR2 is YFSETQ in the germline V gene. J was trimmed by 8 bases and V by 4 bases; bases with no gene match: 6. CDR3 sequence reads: CASSAAGTGEAFF. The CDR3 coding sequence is TGCGCCAGCAGCGCGGCCGGGACAGGGGAAGCTTTCTTT.

CDR3 DNA: TGTGCCAGCCATTCGCCCGGGACAGGGGCACGAGAGCAGTACTTC. Protein sequence: CASHSPGTGAREQYF. V gene TRBV28 combines with J gene TRBJ2-7; 10 bases match TRBD1. V dropped 8 bases and J dropped 7; count of bases not matched to a gene: 14. Germline V gives CDR1 MDHEN, CDR2 SYDVKM. The CDR3 runs to 15 residues.

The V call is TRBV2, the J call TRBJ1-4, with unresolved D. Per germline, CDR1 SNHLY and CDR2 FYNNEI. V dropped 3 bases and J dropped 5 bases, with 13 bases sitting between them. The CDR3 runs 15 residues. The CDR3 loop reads CASSDTAGLNEKLFF. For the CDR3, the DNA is TGTGCCAGCAGTGATACAGCGGGCCTCAATGAAAAACTGTTTTTT.

This chain's CDR3 is CASSQDLQREGHEQYF. CDR3 bases: TGTGCCAGCAGCCAAGATCTCCAGCGGGAAGGTCACGAGCAGTACTTC. This chain joins TRBV4-2 and TRBJ2-7; the match to TRBD2 covers 7 bases. The CDR3 runs 16 residues. V lost 0 bases and J lost 5; bases outside the gene matches: 10. Germline lookup yields CDR1 LGHNA and CDR2 YNFKEQ.

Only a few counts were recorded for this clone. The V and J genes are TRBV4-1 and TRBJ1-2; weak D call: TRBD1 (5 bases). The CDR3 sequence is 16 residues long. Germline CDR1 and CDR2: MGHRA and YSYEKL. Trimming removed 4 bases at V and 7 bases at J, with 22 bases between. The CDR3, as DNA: TGCGCCAGCAGCCTCCGGGTAGGCGACAGTCCGGGTGGCTACACCTTC. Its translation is CASSLRVGDSPGGYTF.

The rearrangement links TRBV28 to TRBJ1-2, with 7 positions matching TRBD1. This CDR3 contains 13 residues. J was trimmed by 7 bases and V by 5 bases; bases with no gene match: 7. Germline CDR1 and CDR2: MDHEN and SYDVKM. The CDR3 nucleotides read TGTGCCAGCAGTACAGGGGCCCCTTTTGGCTACACCTTC. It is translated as CASSTGAPFGYTF.

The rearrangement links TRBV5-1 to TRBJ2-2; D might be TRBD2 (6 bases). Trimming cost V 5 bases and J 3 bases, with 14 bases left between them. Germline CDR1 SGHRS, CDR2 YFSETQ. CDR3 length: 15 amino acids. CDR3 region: CASRRGSIDTGELFF. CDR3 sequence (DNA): TGCGCCAGCAGACGGGGGAGTATCGACACCGGGGAGCTGTTTTTT. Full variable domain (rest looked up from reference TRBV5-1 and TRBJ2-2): KAGVTQTPRYLIKTRGQQVTLSCSPISGHRSVSWYQQTPGQGLQFLFEYFSETQRNKGNFPGRFSGRQFSNSRSEMNVSTLELGDSALYLCASRRGSIDTGELFFGEGSRLTVL.

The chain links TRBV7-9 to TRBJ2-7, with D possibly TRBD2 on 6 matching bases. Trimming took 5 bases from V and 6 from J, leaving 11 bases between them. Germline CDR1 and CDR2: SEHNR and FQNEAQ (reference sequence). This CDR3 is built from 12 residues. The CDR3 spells CASSPGGPEQYF. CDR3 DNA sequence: TGTGCCAGCAGCCCCGGAGGGCCCGAGCAGTACTTC.

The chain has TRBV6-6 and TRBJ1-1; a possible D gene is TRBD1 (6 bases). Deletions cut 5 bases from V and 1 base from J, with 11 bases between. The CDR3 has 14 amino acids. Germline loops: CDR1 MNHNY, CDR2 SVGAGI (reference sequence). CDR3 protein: CASSDRTANTEAFF. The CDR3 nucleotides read TGTGCCAGCAGTGACCGGACAGCGAACACTGAAGCTTTCTTT.

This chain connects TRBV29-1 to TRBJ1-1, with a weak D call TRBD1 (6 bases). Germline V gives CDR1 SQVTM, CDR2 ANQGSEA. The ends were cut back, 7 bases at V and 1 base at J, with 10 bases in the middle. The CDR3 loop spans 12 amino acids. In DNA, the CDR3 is TGCAGCGCACAGGGTGAGAACACTGAAGCTTTCTTT. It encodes CSAQGENTEAFF.

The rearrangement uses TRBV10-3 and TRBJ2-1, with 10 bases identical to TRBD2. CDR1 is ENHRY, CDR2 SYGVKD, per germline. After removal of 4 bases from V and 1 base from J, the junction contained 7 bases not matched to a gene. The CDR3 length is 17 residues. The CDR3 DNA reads TGTGCCATCAGTGCCCCGACTAGCGGGCTATCCTACAATGAGCAGTTCTTC. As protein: CAISAPTSGLSYNEQFF.

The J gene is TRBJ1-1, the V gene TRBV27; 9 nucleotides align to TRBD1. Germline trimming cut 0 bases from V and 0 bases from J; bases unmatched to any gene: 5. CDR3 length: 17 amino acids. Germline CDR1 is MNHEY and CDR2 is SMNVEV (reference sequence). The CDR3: CASSLSGGQGLNTEAFF. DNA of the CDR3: TGTGCCAGCAGTTTATCGGGGGGACAGGGATTGAACACTGAAGCTTTCTTT.

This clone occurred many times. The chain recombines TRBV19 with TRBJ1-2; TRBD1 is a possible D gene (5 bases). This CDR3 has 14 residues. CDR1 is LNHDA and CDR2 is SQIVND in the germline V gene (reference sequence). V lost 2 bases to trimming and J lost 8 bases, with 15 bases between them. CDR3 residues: CASSISTVFYGYTF. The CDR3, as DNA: TGTGCCAGTAGTATATCGACAGTCTTTTACGGCTACACCTTC.

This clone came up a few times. CDR3 nucleotides: TGTGCCAGCAGCCGGACAGGGAACTACAATGAGCAGTTCTTC. It encodes CASSRTGNYNEQFF. The chain joins TRBV5-4 to TRBJ2-1; TRBD1 matches 8 bases. Germline V CDR1 and CDR2: SGHNT, YYREEE (reference sequence). This CDR3 is 14 amino acids long. V was pared by 4 bases and J by 3 bases, with 3 bases of the junction left unmatched.

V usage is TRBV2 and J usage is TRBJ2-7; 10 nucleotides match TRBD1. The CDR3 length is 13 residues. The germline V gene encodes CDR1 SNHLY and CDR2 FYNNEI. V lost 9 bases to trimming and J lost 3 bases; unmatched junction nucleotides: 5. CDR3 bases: TGTGCCAGTAAGGGACAGGGGAACTACGAGCAGTACTTC. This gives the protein CASKGQGNYEQYF.

The CDR3 is CSVHPPDNYNEQFF. In nucleotides, the CDR3 is TGCAGCGTTCATCCACCGGACAACTACAATGAGCAGTTCTTC. This rearrangement joins TRBV29-1 to TRBJ2-1, with D maybe TRBD1 (5 bases). V was shortened by 5 bases and J by 3 bases, with 14 bases between the two germline ends. This CDR3 contains 14 residues. The germline CDR1 and CDR2 sequences are SQVTM and ANQGSEA.

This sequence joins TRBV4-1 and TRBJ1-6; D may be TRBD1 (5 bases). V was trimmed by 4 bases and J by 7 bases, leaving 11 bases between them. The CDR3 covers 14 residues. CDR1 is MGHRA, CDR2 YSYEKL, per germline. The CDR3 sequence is CASSPGGRNSPLHF. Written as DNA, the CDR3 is TGCGCCAGCAGCCCCGGGGGTAGGAATTCACCCCTCCACTTT.

The CDR3 spells CASSLGAGTEAFF. The CDR3 region has the DNA TGCGCCAGCAGCTTGGGGGCTGGCACTGAAGCTTTCTTT. The chain is built from TRBV5-1 and TRBJ1-1; D unclear. Trimming removed 0 bases from V and 4 bases from J, with 7 bases in between. Germline CDR1 SGHRS, CDR2 YFSETQ. CDR3 length: 13 residues.

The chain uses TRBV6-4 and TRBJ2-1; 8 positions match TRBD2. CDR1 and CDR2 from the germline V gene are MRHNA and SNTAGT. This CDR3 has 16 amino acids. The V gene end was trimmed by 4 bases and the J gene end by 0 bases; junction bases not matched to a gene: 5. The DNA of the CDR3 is TGTGCCAGCAGTGCGGGGGGGCCTCGCTCCTACAATGAGCAGTTCTTC. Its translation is CASSAGGPRSYNEQFF.

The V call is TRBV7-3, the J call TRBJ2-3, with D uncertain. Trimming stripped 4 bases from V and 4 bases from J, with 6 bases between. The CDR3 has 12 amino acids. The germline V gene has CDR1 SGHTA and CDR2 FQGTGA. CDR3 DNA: TGTGCCAGCAGCTCCGGTTCAGATACGCAGTATTTT. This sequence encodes CASSSGSDTQYF.

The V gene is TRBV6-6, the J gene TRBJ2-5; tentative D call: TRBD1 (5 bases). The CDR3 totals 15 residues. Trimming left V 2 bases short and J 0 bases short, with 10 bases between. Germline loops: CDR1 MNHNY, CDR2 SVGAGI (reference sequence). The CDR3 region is CASSYEGHYQETQYF. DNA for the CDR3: TGTGCCAGCAGTTACGAAGGACATTACCAAGAGACCCAGTACTTC.

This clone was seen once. CDR3: CAWNLLAGGEETQYF. CDR3 DNA: TGTGCCTGGAACCTACTAGCGGGAGGGGAAGAGACCCAGTACTTC. The chain uses TRBV30 and TRBJ2-5; 13 bases fit TRBD2. With 4 bases clipped from V and 3 bases from J, the junction kept 5 bases outside the gene matches. Per germline, CDR1 GTSNPN and CDR2 SVGIG (reference sequence). There are 15 residues in the CDR3. Together with reference TRBV30 and TRBJ2-5, the CDR3 gives the full variable domain: SQTIHQWPATLVQPVGSPLSLECTVEGTSNPNLYWYRQAAGRGLQLLFYSVGIGQISSEVPQNLSASRPQDRQFILSSKKLLLSDSGFYLCAWNLLAGGEETQYFGPGTRLLVL.

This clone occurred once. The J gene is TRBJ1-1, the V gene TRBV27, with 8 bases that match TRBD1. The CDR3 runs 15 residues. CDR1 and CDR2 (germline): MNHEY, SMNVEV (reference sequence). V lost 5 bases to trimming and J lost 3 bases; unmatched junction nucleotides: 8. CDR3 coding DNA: TGTGCCAGCAGTCCCCGGACAGGGAGGGACACTGAAGCTTTCTTT. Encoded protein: CASSPRTGRDTEAFF.

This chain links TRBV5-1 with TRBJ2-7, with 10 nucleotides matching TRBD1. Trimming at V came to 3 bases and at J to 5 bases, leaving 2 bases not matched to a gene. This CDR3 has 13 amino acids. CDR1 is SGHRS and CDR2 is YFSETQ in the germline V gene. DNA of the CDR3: TGCGCCAGCAGCTCGGGGACAGGGGACGAGCAGTACTTC. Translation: CASSSGTGDEQYF.

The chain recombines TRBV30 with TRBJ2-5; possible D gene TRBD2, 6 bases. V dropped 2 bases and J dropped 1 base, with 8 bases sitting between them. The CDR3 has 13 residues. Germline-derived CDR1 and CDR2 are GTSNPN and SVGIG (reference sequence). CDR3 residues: CAWSREFQETQYF. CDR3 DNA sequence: TGTGCCTGGAGTCGGGAGTTCCAAGAGACCCAGTACTTC.

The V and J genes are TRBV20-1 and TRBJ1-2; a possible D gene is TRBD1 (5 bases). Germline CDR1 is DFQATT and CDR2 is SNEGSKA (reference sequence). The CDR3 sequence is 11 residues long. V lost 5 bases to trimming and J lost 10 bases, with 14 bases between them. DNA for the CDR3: TGCAGTGCTCTCACCGGACACAACTACACCTTC. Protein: CSALTGHNYTF.

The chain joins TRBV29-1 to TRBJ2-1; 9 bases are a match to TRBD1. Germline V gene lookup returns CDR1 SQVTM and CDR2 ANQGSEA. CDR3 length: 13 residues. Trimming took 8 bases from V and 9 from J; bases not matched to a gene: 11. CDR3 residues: CSTRDRVVVEQFF. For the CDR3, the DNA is TGCAGCACCCGGGACAGGGTAGTTGTTGAGCAGTTCTTC.